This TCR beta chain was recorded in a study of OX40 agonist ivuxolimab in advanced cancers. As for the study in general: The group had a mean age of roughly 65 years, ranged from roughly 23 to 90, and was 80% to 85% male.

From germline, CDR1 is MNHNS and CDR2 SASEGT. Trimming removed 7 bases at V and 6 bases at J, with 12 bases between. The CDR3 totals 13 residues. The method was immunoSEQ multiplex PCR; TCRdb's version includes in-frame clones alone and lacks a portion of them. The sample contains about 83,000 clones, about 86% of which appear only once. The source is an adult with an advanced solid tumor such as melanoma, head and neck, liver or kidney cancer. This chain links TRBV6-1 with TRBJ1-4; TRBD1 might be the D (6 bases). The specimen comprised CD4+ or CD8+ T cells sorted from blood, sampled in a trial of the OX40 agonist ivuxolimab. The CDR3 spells CASNWGADEKLFF. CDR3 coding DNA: TGTGCCAGCAATTGGGGGGCGGATGAAAAACTGTTTTTT.